Listed below are T cell receptor beta chains from one sample, sequenced in a study of blood T cells in healthy people across ages. In TCRdb, the 5' RACE reads were re-called with MiXCR into one record per CDR3 protein. Found here are roughly 1.6 million distinct CDR3 sequences, about 31% of them singletons; the top ten hold 10% to 12%. The specimen sequenced was blood. These receptors all stem from a woman under 40 in good health. CDR3s leave out the opening cysteine and the closing phenylalanine or tryptophan. The size entry is marked missing in some rows and otherwise reads once, few, many or a size class.

v_call: TRBV20-1; clone_size: few; j_call: TRBJ2-5; cdr3_aa: SAVPTSGGGETQY
v_call: TRBV7-6; clone_size: -; j_call: TRBJ1-1; cdr3_aa: ASSLGGKVGTEAF
v_call: TRBV6-1; clone_size: once; j_call: TRBJ2-5; cdr3_aa: ASSVARYQETQY
v_call: TRBV2; clone_size: -; j_call: TRBJ2-2; cdr3_aa: ASSAAGWGVAGELF
v_call: TRBV6-6; clone_size: -; j_call: TRBJ2-7; cdr3_aa: ASSYSLGTGREQY
v_call: TRBV20-1; clone_size: -; j_call: TRBJ2-2; cdr3_aa: SARDLRTANTGELF
v_call: TRBV7-2; clone_size: -; j_call: TRBJ2-6; cdr3_aa: ASSLDSPNSGANVLT
v_call: TRBV5-1; clone_size: few; j_call: TRBJ1-1; cdr3_aa: ASSPREGTTEAF
v_call: TRBV18; clone_size: -; j_call: TRBJ2-1; cdr3_aa: ASHPSSYNEQF
v_call: TRBV4-1; clone_size: -; j_call: TRBJ2-3; cdr3_aa: ASGGRAVDTQY
v_call: TRBV12-3/TRBV12-4; clone_size: -; j_call: TRBJ2-3; cdr3_aa: ASRTAVTDTQY
v_call: TRBV5-1; clone_size: -; j_call: TRBJ2-2; cdr3_aa: ASSAGLAGLTGELF
v_call: TRBV2; clone_size: -; j_call: TRBJ2-1; cdr3_aa: ASSEVGGQNYNEQF
v_call: TRBV27; clone_size: -; j_call: TRBJ2-1; cdr3_aa: ASSPSIGGEQF
v_call: TRBV7-2; clone_size: -; j_call: TRBJ2-7; cdr3_aa: ASSLAKGGASYEQY
v_call: TRBV5-1; clone_size: -; j_call: TRBJ1-2; cdr3_aa: ASTPGQGENYGYT
v_call: TRBV29-1; clone_size: few; j_call: TRBJ1-1; cdr3_aa: SSARGTGNTEAF
v_call: TRBV3-1; clone_size: -; j_call: TRBJ2-1; cdr3_aa: ASSRIRGGDYNEQF
v_call: TRBV2; clone_size: -; j_call: TRBJ2-1; cdr3_aa: ASSDQSWGQGHNEQF
v_call: TRBV4-1; clone_size: many; j_call: TRBJ2-1; cdr3_aa: ASSHHPGTYNEQF